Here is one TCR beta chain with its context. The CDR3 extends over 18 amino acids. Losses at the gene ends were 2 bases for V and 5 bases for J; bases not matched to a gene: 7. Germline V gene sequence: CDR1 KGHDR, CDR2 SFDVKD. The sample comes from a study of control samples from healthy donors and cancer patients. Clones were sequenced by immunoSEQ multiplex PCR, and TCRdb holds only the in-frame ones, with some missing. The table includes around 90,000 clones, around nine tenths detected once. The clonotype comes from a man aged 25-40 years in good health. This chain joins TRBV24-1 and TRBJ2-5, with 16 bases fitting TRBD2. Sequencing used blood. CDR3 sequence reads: CATSDSGTSGGAGETQYF. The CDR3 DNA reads TGTGCCACCAGTGATTCGGGGACTAGCGGGGGGGCAGGTGAGACCCAGTACTTC.